Below are 32 T cell receptor beta chains sequenced from a single sample in a study of blood T cells in healthy people across ages. With a J-beta primer mix and a sample-barcoded 5' primer, a second PCR ran about 7 to 12 cycles. TCRdb re-called the 5' RACE reads through MiXCR, storing one row per CDR3 protein. Of roughly 2 million distinct CDR3 sequences in the sample, around 48% were seen once. The specimen sequenced was blood. All receptors come from a woman in her thirties or forties in good health.

The rearrangement uses TRBV28 and TRBJ2-3, with D unresolved. Trimming removed 6 bases from V and 6 bases from J, with 10 bases in between. The CDR3 is made up of 12 amino acids. Looked up from germline, CDR1 is MDHEN and CDR2 is SYDVKM. The CDR3 protein is CASRAPEDTQYF. The CDR3 nucleotides read TGTGCCAGCAGGGCCCCAGAGGATACGCAGTATTTT.

V is TRBV4-1 and J is TRBJ2-5, with D maybe TRBD1 (6 bases). The CDR3 totals 16 residues. With 0 bases removed from V and 11 bases from J, the gap between germline ends came to 22 bases. Germline V lookup: CDR1 MGHRA, CDR2 YSYEKL. The CDR3 loop reads CASSQDQGPGSYEQYF. The CDR3 DNA sequence: TGCGCCAGCAGCCAAGATCAGGGGCCAGGGTCGTATGAGCAGTACTTC.

The chain is built from TRBV13 and TRBJ2-4; D may be TRBD2 (7 bases). The V gene's germline CDR1 is PRHDT and CDR2 FYEKMQ (reference sequence). V gave up 4 bases and J gave up 8 bases, with 21 bases separating them. This CDR3 comprises 16 residues. The CDR3, as DNA: TGTGCCAGCAGCTCTGGGGGGCGGGGGTCCGAGGACATTCAGTACTTC. Amino acids: CASSSGGRGSEDIQYF.

The rearrangement links TRBV7-2 to TRBJ2-7; TRBD2 aligns across 10 bases. The germline CDR1 and CDR2 sequences are SGHTA and FQGNSA. J was trimmed by 0 bases and V by 6 bases; bases with no gene match: 5. The CDR3 is 15 residues long. CDR3 sequence reads: CASSKAGGLSYEQYF. The CDR3 DNA is TGTGCCAGCAGTAAAGCGGGAGGGCTCTCCTACGAGCAGTACTTC.

This clonotype came up a few times. V is TRBV6-1 and J is TRBJ2-6; 7 positions match TRBD1. Unmatched junction bases numbered 2, after V lost 6 bases and J lost 0 bases. Germline V gene data show CDR1 as MNHNS and CDR2 as SASEGT. The CDR3 covers 15 residues. The CDR3: CASRAGGSGANVLTF. CDR3 sequence (DNA): TGTGCCAGCAGGGCAGGGGGCTCTGGGGCCAACGTCCTGACTTTC.

This clonotype has just a few counts. The chain links TRBV12-3 or TRBV12-4 to TRBJ1-5; the D is unclear. This CDR3 is 13 amino acids long. The V end lost 3 bases, the J end lost 4 bases, and 7 bases lay between the germline ends. The CDR3 sequence: CASSFKGNQPQHF. The DNA for the CDR3 is TGTGCCAGCAGTTTTAAGGGTAATCAGCCCCAGCATTTT.

This clonotype turned up a few times. The chain is built from TRBV6-4 and TRBJ2-3; the D call may be TRBD1 or TRBD2 (5 bases each). The V end lost 6 bases, the J end lost 2 bases, and 15 bases lay between the germline ends. This CDR3 has 15 residues. CDR1 is MRHNA and CDR2 is SNTAGT in the germline V gene. The CDR3 region is CASSSGGGPTDTQYF. The CDR3, as DNA: TGTGCCAGCAGCTCAGGTGGGGGACCCACAGATACGCAGTATTTT.

This clonotype showed up just a few times. The chain uses TRBV20-1 and TRBJ2-5, with no clear D. With the DNA end fitting TRBJ2-7 better, the J assignment may be wrong. Germline V gene data show CDR1 as DFQATT and CDR2 as SNEGSKA (reference sequence). The CDR3 has 15 amino acids. CDR3 sequence reads: CSARGLRWVSYEQYF. CDR3 bases: TGCAGTGCTAGAGGTTTGCGGTGGGTGTCCTACGAGCAGTACTTC.

The gene calls are TRBV6-2 or TRBV6-3 and TRBJ2-1; 10 bases agree with TRBD2. Germline V gene lookup returns CDR1 MNHEY and CDR2 SVGEGT. V lost 0 bases, J lost 8 bases, and 16 bases stayed unmatched. The length of the CDR3 is 19 residues. CDR3 bases: TGTGCCAGCAGTTACTCGGTAGCGGGGGGTCATTCTCCCGTCGATGAGCAGTTCTTC. Amino acid sequence: CASSYSVAGGHSPVDEQFF.

The rearrangement joins TRBV4-2 to TRBJ2-1; 9 bases are a match to TRBD2. The V segment lost 4 bases and the J segment 8 bases; nucleotides outside the gene matches: 12. CDR3 length equals 16 residues. Germline V gives CDR1 LGHNA, CDR2 YNFKEQ. CDR3 residues: CASSPPLVSGGHEQFF. The CDR3, as DNA: TGTGCCAGCAGCCCTCCTTTGGTTAGCGGGGGACATGAGCAGTTCTTC.

The chain carries TRBV20-1 and TRBJ1-2; 12 bases align to TRBD1. Per germline, CDR1 DFQATT and CDR2 SNEGSKA (reference sequence). CDR3 size: 16 residues. V shed 3 bases, J shed 8 bases, and the junction held 13 bases outside the gene matches. CDR3 sequence: CSARGTTGQGAGGYTF. The CDR3 nucleotides read TGCAGTGCTAGGGGCACGACGGGACAGGGGGCCGGGGGCTACACCTTC.

This clonotype was recorded a few times. The chain couples TRBV6-2 or TRBV6-3 to TRBJ2-1; D uncertain. The J call may not be correct, given that the DNA end is closer to TRBJ2-7. Germline CDR1 and CDR2: MNHEY and SVGEGT. CDR3 length: 12 residues. CDR3: CASSYGYNEQYF. The CDR3 DNA sequence: TGTGCCAGCAGTTACGGTTACAATGAGCAGTACTTC.

The chain carries TRBV9 and TRBJ2-5; D is possibly TRBD2 (5 bases). Trimming removed 4 bases from V and 2 bases from J, with 18 bases in between. The CDR3 is 16 residues long. From germline, CDR1 is SGDLS and CDR2 YYNGEE. The CDR3 DNA reads TGTGCCAGCAGCACCCACGGACTGCAGGTGCAAGAGACCCAGTACTTC. Its protein is CASSTHGLQVQETQYF.

The chain couples TRBV27 to TRBJ2-1; 9 bases match TRBD2. Germline values: CDR1 MNHEY, CDR2 SMNVEV (reference sequence). J lost 1 base, V lost 5 bases, and 6 bases had no gene match. This CDR3 contains 16 residues. In DNA form, the CDR3 reads TGTGCCAGCAGTAGGGCTAGCGGGGTATCCTACAATGAGCAGTTCTTC. Translated, it gives CASSRASGVSYNEQFF.

The chain carries TRBV6-2 or TRBV6-3 and TRBJ2-1, with 14 bases lining up with TRBD2. Looked up from germline, CDR1 is MNHEY and CDR2 is SVGEGT. Unmatched junction bases numbered 7, after V lost 5 bases and J lost 4 bases. CDR3 length: 17 amino acids. The CDR3 loop reads CASSRGLAGGPYNEQFF. The CDR3 bases are TGTGCCAGCAGTCGTGGACTAGCGGGGGGCCCGTACAATGAGCAGTTCTTC.

This clonotype was observed a handful of times. The rearrangement uses TRBV18 and TRBJ2-5; D not resolved. Germline V gene lookup returns CDR1 KGHSH and CDR2 LQKENI. Trimming took off 1 base at V and 0 bases at J, with 6 bases between the two ends. The CDR3 contains 14 residues. CDR3 region: CASSPQQNQETQYF. The CDR3 DNA is TGTGCCAGCTCACCACAGCAGAACCAAGAGACCCAGTACTTC.

This clonotype came up a few times. The V gene is TRBV4-3, the J gene TRBJ2-1, with 7 bases matching TRBD2. CDR1 LGHNA and CDR2 YSLEER come from the germline V gene. CDR3 size: 16 residues. The J segment lost 4 bases and the V segment lost 0 bases, leaving 6 bases of the junction unmatched. The CDR3 DNA reads TGCGCCAGCAGCCAAGAGGAGCGGGGCTTGTACAATGAGCAGTTCTTC. This codes for CASSQEERGLYNEQFF.

This clonotype was detected a few times. The chain has TRBV5-1 and TRBJ2-1; TRBD1 matches at 8 bases. Losses at the gene ends were 3 bases for V and 5 bases for J; bases not matched to a gene: 10. The CDR3 is made up of 16 amino acids. Germline CDR1 and CDR2: SGHRS and YFSETQ. The CDR3 reads CASSSVRRQGNNEQFF. The DNA of the CDR3 is TGCGCCAGCAGCTCCGTACGAAGACAGGGGAACAATGAGCAGTTCTTC. The whole variable domain, filled in from reference TRBV5-1 and TRBJ2-1, reads KAGVTQTPRYLIKTRGQQVTLSCSPISGHRSVSWYQQTPGQGLQFLFEYFSETQRNKGNFPGRFSGRQFSNSRSEMNVSTLELGDSALYLCASSSVRRQGNNEQFFGPGTRLTVL.

This clonotype was picked up a small number of times. The chain is built from TRBV6-2 or TRBV6-3 and TRBJ2-4; D might be TRBD1 (6 bases). Germline CDR1 and CDR2: MNHEY and SVGEGT. CDR3 length equals 14 residues. V was clipped by 6 bases and J by 6 bases, with 15 bases between them. In DNA, the CDR3 is TGTGCCAGCAGACAACAGGGATCCTCAAACATTCAGTACTTC. Residues: CASRQQGSSNIQYF.

The chain carries TRBV5-1 and TRBJ1-1; D possibly corresponds to TRBD1 (5 bases). In germline, CDR1 is SGHRS, CDR2 YFSETQ. This CDR3 region has 14 residues. V was clipped by 0 bases and J by 10 bases, with 16 bases between them. CDR3 loop: CASSLDGGGPVAFF. CDR3 DNA sequence: TGCGCCAGCAGCTTGGACGGGGGTGGGCCCGTAGCTTTCTTT.

V usage is TRBV20-1 and J usage is TRBJ2-1, with a possible D match to TRBD2 (6 bases). The ends were cut back, 5 bases at V and 0 bases at J, with 23 bases in the middle. The germline V gene encodes CDR1 DFQATT and CDR2 SNEGSKA (reference sequence). This CDR3 contains 18 residues. The CDR3 sequence is CSAESKTGTVSSYNEQFF. CDR3 DNA sequence: TGCAGTGCTGAATCTAAAACCGGGACTGTCAGCTCCTACAATGAGCAGTTCTTC.

This clonotype has a handful of counts. The chain has TRBV4-3 and TRBJ1-6, with D unclear. CDR1 and CDR2 from the germline V gene are LGHNA and YSLEER. The CDR3 spans 14 residues. Trimming took off 3 bases at V and 9 bases at J, with 12 bases between the two ends. Here the CDR3 DNA reads TGCGCCAGCAGCCAGGCGGGCCAGGTTTCACCCCTCCACTTT. Its protein product is CASSQAGQVSPLHF.

The rearrangement links TRBV28 to TRBJ1-1, with D unclear. The CDR3 contains 14 residues. The germline V and J ends were trimmed by 6 bases and 4 bases, with 15 bases remaining between them. The germline gives CDR1 MDHEN, CDR2 SYDVKM. The chain's CDR3 is CASRFARLTTEAFF. For the CDR3, the DNA is TGTGCCAGCAGATTTGCCCGGCTGACCACTGAAGCTTTCTTT. Looking up the rest from reference TRBV28 and TRBJ1-1 gives the full variable domain: DVKVTQSSRYLVKRTGEKVFLECVQDMDHENMFWYRQDPGLGLRLIYFSYDVKMKEKGDIPEGYSVSREKKERFSLILESASTNQTSMYLCASRFARLTTEAFFGQGTRLTVV.

This chain uses TRBV20-1 with TRBJ2-7, with D hard to call. The CDR3 is 14 residues long. Germline-derived CDR1 and CDR2 are DFQATT and SNEGSKA (reference sequence). Trimming took 0 bases from V and 0 from J, leaving 9 bases between them. The CDR3 region has the DNA TGCAGTGCTAGAGATGCCAGCAGCTCCTACGAGCAGTACTTC. Its translation is CSARDASSSYEQYF.

This clonotype was recorded once. V usage is TRBV3-1 and J usage is TRBJ1-3; no definite D call. V gave up 1 base and J gave up 4 bases, with 5 bases separating them. CDR1 is LGHDT and CDR2 is YNNKEL in the germline V gene (reference sequence). The CDR3 loop spans 13 amino acids. CDR3 nucleotide sequence: TGTGCCAGCAGCCAAGTGCGGGGAAACACCATATATTTT. This translates into CASSQVRGNTIYF.

The chain couples TRBV13 to TRBJ2-1; 9 bases line up with TRBD2. CDR3 length: 16 amino acids. Losses at the gene ends were 2 bases for V and 8 bases for J; bases not matched to a gene: 10. Per the germline V gene, CDR1 is PRHDT and CDR2 is FYEKMQ (reference sequence). CDR3 loop: CASSLLASGAGDEQFF. The CDR3 coding sequence is TGTGCCAGCAGCTTATTGGCTAGCGGGGCCGGGGATGAGCAGTTCTTC.

The chain has TRBV20-1 and TRBJ2-3; the D gene is possibly TRBD2 (5 bases). In germline, CDR1 is DFQATT, CDR2 SNEGSKA (reference sequence). There are 12 residues in the CDR3. V lost 0 bases, J lost 10 bases, and 11 bases lay in between. The CDR3 region has the DNA TGCAGTGCTAGAGATGACGGCGGGCCGCAGTATTTT. Protein: CSARDDGGPQYF.

The V and J genes are TRBV20-1 and TRBJ2-3; no clear D. In germline, CDR1 is DFQATT, CDR2 SNEGSKA (reference sequence). The V end lost 3 bases, the J end lost 1 base, and 11 bases lay between the germline ends. The CDR3 has 14 amino acids. This CDR3 reads CSASSLVGTDTQYF. DNA for the CDR3: TGCAGTGCTAGTTCCTTAGTGGGCACAGATACGCAGTATTTT.

This chain joins TRBV29-1 and TRBJ1-4; no clear D. The CDR3 totals 17 residues. Germline V lookup: CDR1 SQVTM, CDR2 ANQGSEA. V lost 6 bases, J lost 1 base, and 21 bases lay in between. CDR3 loop: CSVPFQEGRGTNEKLFF. The CDR3 DNA reads TGCAGCGTCCCCTTTCAGGAAGGACGAGGAACTAATGAAAAACTGTTTTTT.

V gene TRBV20-1 combines with J gene TRBJ2-1; 9 nucleotides line up with TRBD1. This CDR3 comprises 16 residues. The V and J ends lost 1 base and 6 bases, in that order; junction bases with no gene match: 10. The V gene's germline CDR1 is DFQATT and CDR2 SNEGSKA (reference sequence). The CDR3 coding sequence is TGCAGTGCTAGAGGGGATTCCGGGACAGGGATCAATGAGCAGTTCTTC. Its translation: CSARGDSGTGINEQFF.

The chain links TRBV12-3 or TRBV12-4 to TRBJ2-5; D not resolved. The CDR3 is 13 amino acids. V lost 6 bases to trimming and J lost 6 bases, with 14 bases between them. CDR3 amino acids: CASSQQSGQTQYF. For the CDR3, the DNA is TGTGCCAGCAGCCAACAGTCGGGCCAGACCCAGTACTTC.

The V gene is TRBV3-1, the J gene TRBJ2-7; D is undetermined. The germline V gene has CDR1 LGHDT and CDR2 YNNKEL (reference sequence). Trimming removed 3 bases from V and 0 bases from J, with 15 bases in between. The CDR3 consists of 16 residues. The CDR3 spells CASSHHLTFSSYEQYF. The CDR3 region has the DNA TGTGCCAGCAGCCACCACCTCACGTTTAGCTCCTACGAGCAGTACTTC.